The entry that follows covers one T cell receptor beta chain sequence. TCRdb re-analysed the reads in MiXCR, keeping a single row per CDR3 protein. The sample records 150,000 to 200,000 distinct CDR3 sequences, 28% being singletons. The data are from a study of T cell repertoires in cytomegalovirus infection. Overall study: Evidence of both CMV infection and a matching HLA type came from public TCR beta signatures.

What was sequenced was PBMCs. This TCR was sampled from a human donor in good health (CMV status not recorded). Some clones in this sample may be carry-over from other donors' samples.

CDR3 amino acids: CANDWVTEAFF. The DNA for the CDR3 is TGTGCCAACGACTGGGTAACTGAAGCTTTCTTT. The chain links TRBV12-3 or TRBV12-4 to TRBJ1-1; D not resolved. CDR3 length: 11 amino acids. V shed 10 bases and J shed 5 bases, with 11 bases lying between them.